A single sample gave rise to the 5 T cell receptor beta chains below, sequenced in a study of OX40 agonist ivuxolimab in advanced cancers. Preparation of the library involved the immunoSEQ multiplex PCR assay. This is the immuneACCESS table as TCRdb keeps it, with only in-frame sequences that have V and J called. A part of the clones is gone; compared with another copy, unresolved V genes explain less than half, and the rest is unexplained. This sample is represented by 50,000 to 75,000 clones; about 90% of them were singletons. Jointly, the top ten make up 5.2% of the sample. Source: CD4+ or CD8+ T cells sorted from blood, taken in a trial of the OX40 agonist ivuxolimab. Receptors originate from an adult with an advanced solid tumor such as melanoma, head and neck, liver or kidney cancer.

The CDR3 protein is CASYSGGNTGELFF. For the CDR3, the DNA is TGTGCCAGCTACAGCGGGGGGAACACCGGGGAGCTGTTTTTT. The chain combines TRBV6-1 with TRBJ2-2, with 8 bases identical to TRBD2. V shed 8 bases, J shed 1 base, and the junction held 3 bases outside the gene matches. The CDR3 runs 14 residues. The V gene's germline CDR1 is MNHNS and CDR2 SASEGT.

Here the CDR3 reads CASSRLQGANTEAFF. The CDR3 region has the DNA TGTGCCAGCTCACGGCTACAGGGAGCTAACACTGAAGCTTTCTTT. This rearrangement joins TRBV18 to TRBJ1-1; weak D call: TRBD1 (6 bases). This CDR3 spans 15 amino acids. Germline CDR1 KGHSH, CDR2 LQKENI. The V and J ends lost 4 bases and 2 bases respectively, with 14 bases between them.

There are a few counts of this clone. This chain links TRBV28 with TRBJ1-2; D perhaps matches TRBD1 (5 bases). This CDR3 comprises 13 residues. The germline V gene has CDR1 MDHEN and CDR2 SYDVKM. V was shortened by 5 bases and J by 4 bases, with 11 bases between the two germline ends. The CDR3 loop is CASSGDRAYGYTF. The CDR3 coding sequence is TGTGCCAGCAGTGGGGACCGGGCCTATGGCTACACCTTC.

The chain uses TRBV5-1 and TRBJ1-4; D may be TRBD1 (6 bases). CDR1 and CDR2 from the germline V gene are SGHRS and YFSETQ. Between the trimmed V and J ends, which lost 4 bases and 6 bases, there was a span of 13 bases. This CDR3 region has 14 residues. In DNA form, the CDR3 reads TGCGCCAGCAGCCCAGCAGGGGAAGATGAAAAACTGTTTTTT. Translated, it gives CASSPAGEDEKLFF.

The chain recombines TRBV28 with TRBJ1-3; the D gene is possibly TRBD1 (6 bases). V gave up 7 bases and J gave up 0 bases, with 16 bases separating them. The CDR3 spans 16 residues. The germline V gene encodes CDR1 MDHEN and CDR2 SYDVKM. CDR3 nucleotide sequence: TGTGCCAGCAAACCTCCGGGACAACCCTCTGGAAACACCATATATTTT. Encoded protein: CASKPPGQPSGNTIYF.